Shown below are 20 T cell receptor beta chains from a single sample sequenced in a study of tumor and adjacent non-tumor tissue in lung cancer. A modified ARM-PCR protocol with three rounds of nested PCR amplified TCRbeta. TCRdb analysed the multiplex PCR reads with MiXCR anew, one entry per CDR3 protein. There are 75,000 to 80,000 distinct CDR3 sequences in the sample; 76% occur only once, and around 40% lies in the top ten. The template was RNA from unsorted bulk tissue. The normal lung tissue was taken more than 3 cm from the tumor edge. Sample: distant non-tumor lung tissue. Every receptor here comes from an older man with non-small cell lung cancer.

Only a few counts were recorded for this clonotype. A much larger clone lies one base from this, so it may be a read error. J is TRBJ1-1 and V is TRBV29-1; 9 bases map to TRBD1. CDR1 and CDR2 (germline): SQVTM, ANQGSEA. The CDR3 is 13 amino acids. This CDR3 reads CSGLGQGSTKAFF. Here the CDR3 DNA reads TGCAGCGGCCTCGGACAGGGGAGCACTAAAGCTTTCTTT.

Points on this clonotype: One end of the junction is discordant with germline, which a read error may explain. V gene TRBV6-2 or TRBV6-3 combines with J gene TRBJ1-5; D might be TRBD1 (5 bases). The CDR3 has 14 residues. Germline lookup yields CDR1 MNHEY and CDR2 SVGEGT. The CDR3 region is CASSFHRLDQLQQF. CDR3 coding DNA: TGTGCCAGCAGTTTCCACAGGTTAGATCAGCTCCAGCAATTT.

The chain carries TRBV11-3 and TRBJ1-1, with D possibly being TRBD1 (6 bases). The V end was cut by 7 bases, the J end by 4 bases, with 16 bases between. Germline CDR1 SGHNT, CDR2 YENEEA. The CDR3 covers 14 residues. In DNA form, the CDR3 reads TGTGCCAGCACGTGGATGGGGGCGCTCACTGAAGCTTTCTTT. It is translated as CASTWMGALTEAFF.

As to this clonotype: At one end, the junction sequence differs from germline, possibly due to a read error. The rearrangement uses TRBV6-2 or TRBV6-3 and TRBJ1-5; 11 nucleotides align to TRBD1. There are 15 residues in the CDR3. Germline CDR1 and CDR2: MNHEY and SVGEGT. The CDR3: CASSYSGQGVRPQDF. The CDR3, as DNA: TGTGCCAGCAGTTACTCGGGACAGGGGGTTCGGCCCCAGGATTTT.

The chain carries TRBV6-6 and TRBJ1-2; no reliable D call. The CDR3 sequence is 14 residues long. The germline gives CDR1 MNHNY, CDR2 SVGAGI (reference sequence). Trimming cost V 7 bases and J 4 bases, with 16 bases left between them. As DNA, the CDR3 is TGTGCCAGCACCCCCCAAGGTGCCTCCTATGGCTACACCTTC. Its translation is CASTPQGASYGYTF.

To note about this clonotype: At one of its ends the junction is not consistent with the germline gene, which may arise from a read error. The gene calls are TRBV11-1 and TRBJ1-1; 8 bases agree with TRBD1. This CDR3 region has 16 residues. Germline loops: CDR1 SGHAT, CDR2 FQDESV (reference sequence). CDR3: CVSSFRDRILDTEAFF. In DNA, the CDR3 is TGTGTCAGCAGCTTCCGGGACAGGATCCTGGACACTGAAGCTTTCTTT.

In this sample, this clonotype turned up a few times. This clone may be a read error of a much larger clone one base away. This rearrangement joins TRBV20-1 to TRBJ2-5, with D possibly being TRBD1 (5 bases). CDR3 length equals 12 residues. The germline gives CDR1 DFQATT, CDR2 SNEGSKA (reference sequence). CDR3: CSVRPRAETQYF. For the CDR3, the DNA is TGCAGTGTTAGACCCAGGGCAGAGACCCAGTACTTC.

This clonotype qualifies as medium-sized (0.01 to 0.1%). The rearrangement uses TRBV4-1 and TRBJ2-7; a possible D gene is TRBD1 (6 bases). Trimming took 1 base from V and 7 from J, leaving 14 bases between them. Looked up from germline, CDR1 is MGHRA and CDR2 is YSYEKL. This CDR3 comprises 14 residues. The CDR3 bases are TGCGCCAGCAGCCAAGGAGGGGGTTCTGAAGAGCAGTACTTC. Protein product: CASSQGGGSEEQYF.

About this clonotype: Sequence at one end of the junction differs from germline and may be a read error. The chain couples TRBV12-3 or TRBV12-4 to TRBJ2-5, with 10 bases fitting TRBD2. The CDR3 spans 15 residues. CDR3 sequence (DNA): TGTGTCAGCAGCGGGCTAGCGGGAGTAGTGGAGACCCAGTCCTTC. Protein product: CVSSGLAGVVETQSF.

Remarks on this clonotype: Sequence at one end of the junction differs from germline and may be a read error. CDR3 in DNA: TGTGCCCGCAGCCAAGATGGGGGTTCTCGGGCCAACGTCCTGACTTTC. Its translation: CARSQDGGSRANVLTF. The chain employs TRBV4-2 and TRBJ2-6, with D perhaps TRBD1 or TRBD2 (5 bases each). CDR1 is LGHNA and CDR2 is YNFKEQ in the germline V gene. The CDR3 spans 16 residues.

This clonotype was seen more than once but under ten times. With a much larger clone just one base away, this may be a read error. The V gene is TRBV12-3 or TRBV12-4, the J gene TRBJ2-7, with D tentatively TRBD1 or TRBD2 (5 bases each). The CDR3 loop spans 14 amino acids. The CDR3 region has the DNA TGTGCCAACAGTTCCGCATTGACGAGGGGAGAGCAGTACTTC. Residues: CANSSALTRGEQYF.

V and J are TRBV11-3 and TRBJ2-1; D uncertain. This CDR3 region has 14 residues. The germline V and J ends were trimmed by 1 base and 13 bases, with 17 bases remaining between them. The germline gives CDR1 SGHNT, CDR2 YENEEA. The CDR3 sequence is CASSLGNSPIGQFF. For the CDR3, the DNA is TGTGCCAGCAGCTTAGGGAACAGCCCCATCGGACAGTTCTTC. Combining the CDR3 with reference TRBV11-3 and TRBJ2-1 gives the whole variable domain EAGVVQSPRYKIIEKKQPVAFWCNPISGHNTLYWYLQNLGQGPELLIRYENEEAVDDSQLPKDRFSAERLKGVDSTLKIQPAELGDSAVYLCASSLGNSPIGQFFGPGTRLTVL.

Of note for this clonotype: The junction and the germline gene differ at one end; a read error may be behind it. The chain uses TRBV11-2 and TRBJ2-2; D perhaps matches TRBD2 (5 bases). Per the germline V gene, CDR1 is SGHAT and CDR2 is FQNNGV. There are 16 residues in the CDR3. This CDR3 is CASSTAGLTNTGELFF. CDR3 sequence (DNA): TGTGCCAGCAGCACAGCTGGACTTACGAACACCGGGGAGTTGTTTTTT.

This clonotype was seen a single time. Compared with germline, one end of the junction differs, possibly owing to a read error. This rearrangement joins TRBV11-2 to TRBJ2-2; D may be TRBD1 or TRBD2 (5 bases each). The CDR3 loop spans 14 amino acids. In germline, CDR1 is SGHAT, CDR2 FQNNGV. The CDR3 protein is CASSLFMGTGELFF. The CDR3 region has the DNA TGTGCCAGCAGCTTATTTATGGGGACCGGGGAGCTCTTTTTT.

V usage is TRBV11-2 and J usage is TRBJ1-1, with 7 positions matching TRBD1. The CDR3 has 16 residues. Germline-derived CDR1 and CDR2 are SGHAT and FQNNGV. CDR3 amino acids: CTSSYRDRTPNTEAFF. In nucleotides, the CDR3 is TGTACTAGCAGCTACCGGGACAGAACCCCGAACACTGAAGCTTTCTTT.

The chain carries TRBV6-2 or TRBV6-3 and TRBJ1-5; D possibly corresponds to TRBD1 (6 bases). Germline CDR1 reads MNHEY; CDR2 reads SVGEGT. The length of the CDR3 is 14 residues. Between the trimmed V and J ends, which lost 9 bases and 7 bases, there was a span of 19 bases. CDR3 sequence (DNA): TGTGCCAGTGTCAGGGCGGGGGCGGGGCAGCCCCAGCATTTT. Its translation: CASVRAGAGQPQHF.

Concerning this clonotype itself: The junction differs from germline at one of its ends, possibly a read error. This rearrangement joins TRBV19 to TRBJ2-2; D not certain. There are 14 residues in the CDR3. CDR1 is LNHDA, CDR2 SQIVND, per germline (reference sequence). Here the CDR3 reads CVSQKTTVLRELFF. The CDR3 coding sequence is TGTGTCAGTCAGAAAACCACAGTGCTCAGGGAGCTGTTTTTT.

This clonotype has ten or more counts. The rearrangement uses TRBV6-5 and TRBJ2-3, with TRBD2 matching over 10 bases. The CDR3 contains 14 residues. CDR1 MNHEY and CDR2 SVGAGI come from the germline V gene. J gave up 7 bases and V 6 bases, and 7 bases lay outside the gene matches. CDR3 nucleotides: TGTGCCAGCAGCCTCACTAGCGGGGCGAATACGCAGTATTTT. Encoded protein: CASSLTSGANTQYF.

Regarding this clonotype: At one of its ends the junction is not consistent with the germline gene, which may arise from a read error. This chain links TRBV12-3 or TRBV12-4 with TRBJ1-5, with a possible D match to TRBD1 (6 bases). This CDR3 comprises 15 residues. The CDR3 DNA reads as TGTGCCAGTAGTTTAGGGACATGGGGCAATCAGCCACAGCATTTT. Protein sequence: CASSLGTWGNQPQHF.

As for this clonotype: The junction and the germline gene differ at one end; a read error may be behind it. CDR3 protein: CSVEIYWTSVGKQETQYF. Here the CDR3 DNA reads TGCAGCGTTGAAATCTATTGGACTAGCGTGGGGAAACAAGAGACCCAATACTTC. The genes are TRBV29-1 and TRBJ2-5, with TRBD2 identical over 9 bases. There are 18 residues in the CDR3. Per the germline V gene, CDR1 is SQVTM and CDR2 is ANQGSEA.